Listed below are T cell receptor beta chains from one sample, sequenced in a study of patients and donors after allogeneic stem cell transplantation. In TCRdb, the RT-PCR reads were re-called with MiXCR into one record per CDR3 protein. The repertoire has about a million distinct CDR3 sequences, roughly 18% of them found once; the top ten carry approximately 5.9%. The sequenced sample consisted of blood, either unsorted or a sorted T cell fraction (not recorded which). Every receptor here comes from a human donor who was either an allogeneic HSCT recipient or a stem cell or donor lymphocyte infusion donor (not recorded which). It is not recorded whose cells these are; they may come from a transplant donor. Both conserved end residues are part of each CDR3. The D gene is left open where the match is weak. The size of a clone is reported for some rows only, either as once, few or many, or as a class for expanded clones.

cdr3_nt: TGCAGCGTTGTGGGACAGGGATCCGAGCAGTACTTC
cdr3_aa: CSVVGQGSEQYF
v_call: TRBV29-1
clone_size: few
d_call: TRBD1
j_call: TRBJ2-7
cdr3_length: 12

cdr3_nt: TGTGCCAGCAGTACAGGGGTTGGAAACACCATATATTTT
cdr3_aa: CASSTGVGNTIYF
v_call: TRBV12-3/TRBV12-4
clone_size: -
d_call: TRBD1
j_call: TRBJ1-3
cdr3_length: 13

cdr3_nt: TGTGCCAGCAGTGAAGTACGAGGGGGTCTCAACTATGGCTACACCTTC
cdr3_aa: CASSEVRGGLNYGYTF
v_call: TRBV2
clone_size: few
d_call: -
j_call: TRBJ1-2
cdr3_length: 16

cdr3_nt: TGTGCCAGCAGTCCCAGACTAAGCAACAATGAGCAGTTCTTC
cdr3_aa: CASSPRLSNNEQFF
v_call: TRBV12-3/TRBV12-4
clone_size: few
d_call: -
j_call: TRBJ2-1
cdr3_length: 14

cdr3_nt: TGTGCCAGCAGTGAATATGAAGGGCGTAACACTGAAGCTTTCTTT
cdr3_aa: CASSEYEGRNTEAFF
v_call: TRBV2
clone_size: -
d_call: -
j_call: TRBJ1-1
cdr3_length: 15

cdr3_nt: TGTGCCAGCAGTTCATGGACCGAGAATTCACCCCTCCACTTT
cdr3_aa: CASSSWTENSPLHF
v_call: TRBV6-2/TRBV6-3
clone_size: few
d_call: -
j_call: TRBJ1-6
cdr3_length: 14

cdr3_nt: TGCAGCTCGAGCGGGGGGGGAGAGACCCAGTACTTC
cdr3_aa: CSSSGGGETQYF
v_call: TRBV29-1
clone_size: few
d_call: TRBD2
j_call: TRBJ2-5
cdr3_length: 12

cdr3_nt: TGTGCCAGCAGTGACGGATGGGGCGCAACTAATGAAAAACTGTTTTTT
cdr3_aa: CASSDGWGATNEKLFF
v_call: TRBV6-1
clone_size: -
d_call: -
j_call: TRBJ1-4
cdr3_length: 16

cdr3_nt: TGTGCCAGCAGTCCCCTGGCAGGGAGCTCTGGAAACACCATATATTTT
cdr3_aa: CASSPLAGSSGNTIYF
v_call: TRBV27
clone_size: few
d_call: -
j_call: TRBJ1-3
cdr3_length: 16

cdr3_nt: TGCGCCAGCAGCTTGGAAACAGGGAATGGCTACACCTTC
cdr3_aa: CASSLETGNGYTF
v_call: TRBV5-1
clone_size: few
d_call: -
j_call: TRBJ1-2
cdr3_length: 13

cdr3_nt: TGCGCCAGCAGCCAAGATCGGGCCTATAGCAATCAGCCCCAGCATTTT
cdr3_aa: CASSQDRAYSNQPQHF
v_call: TRBV4-1
clone_size: few
d_call: -
j_call: TRBJ1-5
cdr3_length: 16

cdr3_nt: TGTGCCAGCAGGTCCGGGAGTGAAGTACTAGATACGCAGTATTTT
cdr3_aa: CASRSGSEVLDTQYF
v_call: TRBV2
clone_size: -
d_call: -
j_call: TRBJ2-3
cdr3_length: 15

cdr3_nt: TGTGCCAGCAGTTTAAGTATGGGCGACACTGAAGCTTTCTTT
cdr3_aa: CASSLSMGDTEAFF
v_call: TRBV2
clone_size: -
d_call: -
j_call: TRBJ1-1
cdr3_length: 14

cdr3_nt: TGTGCCAGCAGCGTCCGGGACATTACAGATACGCAGTATTTT
cdr3_aa: CASSVRDITDTQYF
v_call: TRBV5-5
clone_size: few
d_call: -
j_call: TRBJ2-3
cdr3_length: 14

cdr3_nt: TGTGCCAGCAGCCGAACGGGAAATGAAAAACTGTTTTTT
cdr3_aa: CASSRTGNEKLFF
v_call: TRBV9
clone_size: -
d_call: -
j_call: TRBJ1-4
cdr3_length: 13

cdr3_nt: TGCAGCGTTGAAGATACGGGGGAGCAGTACTTC
cdr3_aa: CSVEDTGEQYF
v_call: TRBV29-1
clone_size: few
d_call: -
j_call: TRBJ2-5
cdr3_length: 11

cdr3_nt: TGTGCCAGCAGCGAGACTAGCGGGAGACGGTATGAGCAGTTCTTC
cdr3_aa: CASSETSGRRYEQFF
v_call: TRBV13
clone_size: -
d_call: TRBD2
j_call: TRBJ2-1
cdr3_length: 15

cdr3_nt: TGTGCCAGCACCTCCGACAGGGCGGAGACCCAGTACTTC
cdr3_aa: CASTSDRAETQYF
v_call: TRBV28
clone_size: few
d_call: TRBD1
j_call: TRBJ2-5
cdr3_length: 13

cdr3_nt: TGTGCCAGCAGCATCCGGACTAGCGGGAGAGTCAATGAGCAGTTCTTC
cdr3_aa: CASSIRTSGRVNEQFF
v_call: TRBV11-3
clone_size: -
d_call: TRBD2
j_call: TRBJ2-1
cdr3_length: 16

cdr3_nt: TGTGCCAGCAGCCAGGAACGCGAGCAGTACTTC
cdr3_aa: CASSQEREQYF
v_call: TRBV3-1
clone_size: few
d_call: -
j_call: TRBJ2-7
cdr3_length: 11

cdr3_nt: TGTGCCAGCAGGTTAGGACAGGGAGTGAATCAGCCCCAGCATTTT
cdr3_aa: CASRLGQGVNQPQHF
v_call: TRBV6-1
clone_size: -
d_call: TRBD1
j_call: TRBJ1-5
cdr3_length: 15

cdr3_nt: TGTGCCAGCAGCCTTACCTTTACAGGGTATGGCTACACCTTC
cdr3_aa: CASSLTFTGYGYTF
v_call: TRBV5-8
clone_size: -
d_call: -
j_call: TRBJ1-2
cdr3_length: 14

cdr3_nt: TGTGCCAGCAGTCCGTGGGGGCAGAACACTGAAGCTTTCTTT
cdr3_aa: CASSPWGQNTEAFF
v_call: TRBV6-1
clone_size: many
d_call: -
j_call: TRBJ1-1
cdr3_length: 14

cdr3_nt: TGCAGCGTTCTGTTACAGACTCAAGAGACCCAGTACTTC
cdr3_aa: CSVLLQTQETQYF
v_call: TRBV29-1
clone_size: once
d_call: -
j_call: TRBJ2-5
cdr3_length: 13

cdr3_nt: TGTGCCAGCAGCCCCATCGAGGGGGGGAGCACAGATACGCAGTATTTT
cdr3_aa: CASSPIEGGSTDTQYF
v_call: TRBV3-1
clone_size: -
d_call: -
j_call: TRBJ2-3
cdr3_length: 16

cdr3_nt: TGTGCCAGCTGGGCGGGGGTCCCTCATGAGCAGTACTTC
cdr3_aa: CASWAGVPHEQYF
v_call: TRBV27
clone_size: -
d_call: TRBD2
j_call: TRBJ2-7
cdr3_length: 13

cdr3_nt: TGTGCCAGCAGCCCCAGAGCGGGAGGGCGGTACGAGCAGTACTTC
cdr3_aa: CASSPRAGGRYEQYF
v_call: TRBV7-7
clone_size: -
d_call: TRBD2
j_call: TRBJ2-7
cdr3_length: 15

cdr3_nt: TGTGCCAGCAGCTCACTACTAGCGGGAGTAACCGAGCAGTTCTTC
cdr3_aa: CASSSLLAGVTEQFF
v_call: TRBV7-9
clone_size: -
d_call: TRBD2
j_call: TRBJ2-1
cdr3_length: 15

cdr3_nt: TGTGCCACCAGTGCCCTTACTAAGACTAGCGGGGGTGCGAACACCGGGGAGCTGTTTTTT
cdr3_aa: CATSALTKTSGGANTGELFF
v_call: TRBV24-1
clone_size: few
d_call: TRBD2
j_call: TRBJ2-2
cdr3_length: 20

cdr3_nt: TGTGCCAGCAGCGTTCACAGGGAATTAGAAGCTTTCTTT
cdr3_aa: CASSVHRELEAFF
v_call: TRBV14
clone_size: -
d_call: -
j_call: TRBJ1-1
cdr3_length: 13

cdr3_nt: TGTGCCAGCAGTCCGTACCGGGACATATCCTACGAGCAGTACTTC
cdr3_aa: CASSPYRDISYEQYF
v_call: TRBV25-1
clone_size: -
d_call: -
j_call: TRBJ2-7
cdr3_length: 15